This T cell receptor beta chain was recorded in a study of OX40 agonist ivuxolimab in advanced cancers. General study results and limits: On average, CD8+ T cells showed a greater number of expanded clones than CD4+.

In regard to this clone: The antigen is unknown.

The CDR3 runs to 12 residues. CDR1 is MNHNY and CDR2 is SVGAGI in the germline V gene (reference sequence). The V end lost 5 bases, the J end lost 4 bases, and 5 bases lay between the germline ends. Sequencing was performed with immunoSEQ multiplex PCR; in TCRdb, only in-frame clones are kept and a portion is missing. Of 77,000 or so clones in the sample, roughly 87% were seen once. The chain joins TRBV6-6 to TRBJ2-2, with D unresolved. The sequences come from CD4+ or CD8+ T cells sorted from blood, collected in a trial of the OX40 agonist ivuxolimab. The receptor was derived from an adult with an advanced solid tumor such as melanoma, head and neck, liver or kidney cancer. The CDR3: CASSPLTGELFF. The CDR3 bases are TGTGCCAGCAGTCCACTCACCGGGGAGCTGTTTTTT.